The rows below give T cell receptor beta chains drawn from one sample of a study of cytomegalovirus exposure and HLA in healthy donors. Sequencing used immunoSEQ multiplex PCR; TCRdb keeps in-frame clones, though not all of them. The table records 150,000 to 200,000 clones, over 60% of them present only once. The sequencing sample was made of PBMCs. These receptors were taken from a woman aged 45-65 years in good health and CMV-seronegative. The CDR3 runs from the conserved cysteine through the conserved F or W. D genes are given only for firm matches. Size values are once, few and many counts, or a class for expanded clones, and some rows have none.

>TRBJ2-7|TRBD1|-|TRBV4-2
CASGTGFSYEQYF
TGTGCCAGCGGGACAGGCTTCTCCTACGAGCAGTACTTC
>TRBJ2-7|-|-|TRBV6-5
CASSISQGRDYEQYF
TGTGCCAGCAGTATATCCCAGGGAAGGGACTACGAGCAGTACTTC
>TRBJ2-5|-|-|TRBV9
CASSPRGSVETQYF
TGTGCCAGCAGCCCCCGGGGGAGTGTGGAGACCCAGTACTTC
>TRBJ2-7|-|-|TRBV5-6
CASSYPLGGVPYEQYF
TGTGCCAGCAGCTACCCATTGGGAGGAGTCCCCTACGAGCAGTACTTC
>TRBJ1-1|TRBD1|-|TRBV10-3
CAIKQGEIDEAFF
TGTGCCATCAAACAGGGGGAAATTGATGAAGCTTTCTTT
>TRBJ1-1|TRBD1|-|TRBV10-1
CASSESTGVWTEAFF
TGCGCCAGCAGTGAGTCGACAGGGGTATGGACTGAAGCTTTCTTT
>TRBJ1-3|TRBD1|-|TRBV7-9
CASSFDNRGPGNTIYF
TGTGCCAGCAGCTTTGATAACAGGGGGCCTGGAAACACCATATATTTT
>TRBJ1-4|-|once|TRBV5-6
CASSFRFNEKLFF
TGTGCCAGCAGCTTCCGTTTCAATGAAAAACTGTTTTTT
>TRBJ1-2|-|-|TRBV6-6
CASSLDKTYGYTF
TGTGCCAGCAGCCTCGACAAGACCTATGGCTACACCTTC
>TRBJ2-2|-|-|TRBV6-1
CASTQTETGELFF
TGTGCCAGCACCCAGACAGAGACCGGGGAGCTGTTTTTT
>TRBJ1-2|-|-|TRBV10-3
CAISESGLSYGYTF
TGTGCCATCAGTGAGTCGGGACTGAGCTATGGCTACACCTTC
>TRBJ2-7|TRBD1|-|TRBV4-3
CASSQGMQGAYEQYF
TGCGCCAGCAGCCAAGGGATGCAGGGGGCCTACGAGCAGTACTTC
>TRBJ2-1|TRBD2|-|TRBV9
CASSAHRLAGAVEQFF
TGTGCCAGCAGCGCCCATCGACTAGCGGGAGCTGTTGAGCAGTTCTTC
>TRBJ1-1|-|few|TRBV6-5
CASSGNLNTEAFF
TGTGCCAGCAGTGGTAACTTGAACACTGAAGCTTTCTTT
>TRBJ1-2|TRBD1|few|TRBV28
CASTQRDRGDYGYTF
TGTGCCAGCACCCAAAGGGACAGGGGAGACTATGGCTACACCTTC
>TRBJ2-3|-|-|TRBV7-2
CASSLMTTGGTDTQYF
TGTGCCAGCAGCTTAATGACTACGGGGGGCACAGATACGCAGTATTTT
>TRBJ1-6|-|-|TRBV19
CASSMSRGDSPLHF
TGTGCCAGTAGTATGAGCAGGGGAGATTCACCCCTCCACTTT
>TRBJ2-5|-|-|TRBV7-9
CASSLASSSGETQYF
TGTGCCAGCAGCTTAGCTAGCAGCTCCGGAGAGACCCAGTACTTC
>TRBJ2-1|TRBD1|-|TRBV30
CAWSVTGSSYNEQFF
TGTGCCTGGAGTGTGACAGGGAGCTCCTACAATGAGCAGTTCTTC
>TRBJ1-1|-|-|TRBV28
CASSLRPQGKSTEAFF
TGTGCCAGCAGTTTACGGCCCCAGGGGAAGAGCACTGAAGCTTTCTTT
>TRBJ2-7|-|-|TRBV29-1
CSVHRDSPYEQYF
TGCAGCGTCCACCGGGATTCCCCCTACGAGCAGTACTTC
>TRBJ2-1|TRBD2|-|TRBV11-3
CASSLPGREPQFF
TGTGCCAGCAGCTTACCCGGGAGGGAGCCGCAGTTCTTC
>TRBJ2-7|-|few|TRBV19
CASSRWGADYEQYF
TGTGCCAGTAGTCGTTGGGGCGCCGACTACGAGCAGTACTTC
>TRBJ1-2|-|-|TRBV11-2
CASSLVGQGLGGYTF
TGTGCCAGCAGCTTAGTCGGGCAGGGGTTAGGCGGCTACACCTTC
>TRBJ1-2|-|-|TRBV7-2
CASIWKAKAGYTF
TGTGCCAGCATCTGGAAAGCGAAGGCGGGCTACACCTTC
>TRBJ1-1|-|-|TRBV18
CASSQGPILRETEAFF
TGTGCCAGCTCCCAAGGACCGATCCTTCGGGAGACTGAAGCTTTCTTT
>TRBJ1-3|-|-|TRBV5-6
CASSRELSGNTIYF
TGTGCCAGCAGCAGAGAACTCTCTGGAAACACCATATATTTT
>TRBJ2-5|TRBD2|-|TRBV14
CASSPMGLVGTQYF
TGTGCCAGCAGTCCTATGGGACTAGTGGGGACCCAGTACTTC
>TRBJ2-1|-|-|TRBV29-1
CSVENRISYNEQFF
TGCAGCGTTGAGAACAGGATCTCCTACAATGAGCAGTTCTTC
>TRBJ1-6|-|-|TRBV30
CAWSVVKGHNSPLHF
TGTGCCTGGAGTGTAGTAAAGGGGCACAATTCACCCCTCCACTTT
>TRBJ2-1|-|-|TRBV20-1
CSAARAAEQFF
TGCAGTGCTGCGCGGGCGGCGGAGCAGTTCTTC
>TRBJ2-7|-|few|TRBV18
CASSPRQGDSYEQYF
TGTGCCAGCTCACCCCGTCAGGGCGATTCCTACGAGCAGTACTTC
>TRBJ1-5|-|-|TRBV6-6
CASSYSLPGFQPQHF
TGTGCCAGCAGTTACTCCCTACCAGGGTTCCAGCCCCAGCATTTT
>TRBJ1-4|-|-|TRBV18
CASSTGGEKLFF
TGTGCCAGCTCTACCGGGGGGGAAAAACTGTTTTTT
>TRBJ1-1|-|few|TRBV11-3
CASSLGVGTQNTEAFF
TGTGCCAGCAGCTTAGGGGTTGGGACACAGAACACTGAAGCTTTCTTT
>TRBJ2-7|TRBD2|-|TRBV7-2
CASSLDRGDYEQYF
TGTGCCAGCAGCTTAGATCGGGGGGACTACGAGCAGTACTTC
>TRBJ2-7|-|-|TRBV6-1
CASGVGPSPLYEQYF
TGTGCCAGTGGTGTGGGCCCCTCCCCGCTCTACGAGCAGTACTTC
>TRBJ2-1|-|-|TRBV7-3
CASSLQPSQPSSYNEQFF
TGTGCCAGCAGCTTACAGCCTAGTCAGCCAAGCTCCTACAATGAGCAGTTCTTC
>TRBJ2-3|TRBD2|-|TRBV6-5
CASSSTSGGRTDTQYF
TGTGCCAGCAGTTCTACTAGCGGGGGGCGCACAGATACGCAGTATTTT
>TRBJ2-5|-|-|TRBV7-2
CASSIQADYQETQYF
TGTGCCAGCAGCATTCAGGCCGACTATCAAGAGACCCAGTACTTC
>TRBJ2-7|-|-|TRBV7-9
CSSSPKDTPYEQYF
TGTTCCAGCAGCCCTAAGGACACCCCTTACGAGCAGTACTTC
>TRBJ1-1|-|-|TRBV7-2
CASSLTASIVGDNTEAFF
TGTGCCAGCAGCTTAACAGCTAGTATCGTCGGGGATAACACTGAAGCTTTCTTT
>TRBJ1-4|TRBD1|-|TRBV27
CASSSTTGTGREKLFF
TGTGCCAGCAGTTCAACCACCGGGACAGGGAGAGAAAAACTGTTTTTT
>TRBJ2-2|TRBD2|once|TRBV28
CASSLTSGRIGGLFF
TGTGCCAGCAGTTTGACTAGCGGGAGAATCGGGGGGCTGTTTTTT
>TRBJ2-1|TRBD1|-|TRBV2
CASSVQGFTYNEQFF
TGCGCCAGCAGTGTACAGGGGTTCACCTACAATGAGCAGTTCTTC
>TRBJ1-5|-|-|TRBV6-5
CASSHDRRDNQPQHF
TGTGCCAGCAGCCACGACAGGAGAGACAATCAGCCCCAGCATTTT
>TRBJ1-1|TRBD1|-|TRBV18
CASSPTGERTEAFF
TGTGCCAGCTCACCGACAGGGGAAAGGACTGAAGCTTTCTTT
>TRBJ1-4|TRBD1|-|TRBV4-3
CASSQLTGAEKLFF
TGCGCCAGCAGCCAACTGACAGGGGCGGAAAAACTGTTTTTT
>TRBJ1-1|TRBD1|-|TRBV19
CASTSDRGWTEAFF
TGTGCCAGTACCTCGGACAGGGGGTGGACTGAAGCTTTCTTT
>TRBJ2-7|TRBD1|-|TRBV6-5
CASNPGTGAGEQYF
TGTGCCAGCAACCCCGGGACAGGGGCTGGCGAGCAGTACTTC
>TRBJ2-4|-|-|TRBV15
CATSREGQSKNIQYF
TGTGCCACCAGCAGAGAGGGACAATCCAAAAACATTCAGTACTTC
>TRBJ2-5|TRBD1|-|TRBV19
CASSNRDRGSLRETQYF
TGTGCCAGTAGTAACCGGGACAGGGGGTCCCTGAGGGAGACCCAGTACTTC
>TRBJ2-1|TRBD1|-|TRBV27
CASSSGDRGRSYNEQFF
TGTGCCAGCAGTTCGGGCGACAGGGGGCGCTCCTACAATGAGCAGTTCTTC
>TRBJ2-3|-|-|TRBV5-1
CASHPGDSRGTDTQYF
TGCGCCAGCCACCCCGGGGACTCCCGTGGGACAGATACGCAGTATTTT
>TRBJ1-2|-|-|TRBV11-2
CASSLSEAFGYTF
TGTGCCAGCAGCTTAAGCGAGGCCTTTGGCTACACCTTC
>TRBJ2-7|TRBD1|-|TRBV28
CASSPTGGVYEQYF
TGTGCCAGCAGCCCGACAGGGGGCGTGTACGAGCAGTACTTC
>TRBJ1-5|-|-|TRBV19
CASSIDLRPINQPQHF
TGTGCCAGTAGTATAGATCTGCGGCCGATTAATCAGCCCCAGCATTTT
>TRBJ2-1|-|-|TRBV7-9
CASTPGNYGRNEQFF
TGTGCCAGCACCCCGGGGAATTACGGACGCAATGAGCAGTTCTTC
>TRBJ1-1|-|-|TRBV6-5
CASSYGRNTEAFF
TGTGCCAGCAGTTACGGCCGGAACACTGAAGCTTTCTTT
>TRBJ2-5|TRBD1|-|TRBV30
CAWSVTGGRQETQYF
TGTGCCTGGAGTGTTACAGGGGGCCGCCAAGAGACCCAGTACTTC